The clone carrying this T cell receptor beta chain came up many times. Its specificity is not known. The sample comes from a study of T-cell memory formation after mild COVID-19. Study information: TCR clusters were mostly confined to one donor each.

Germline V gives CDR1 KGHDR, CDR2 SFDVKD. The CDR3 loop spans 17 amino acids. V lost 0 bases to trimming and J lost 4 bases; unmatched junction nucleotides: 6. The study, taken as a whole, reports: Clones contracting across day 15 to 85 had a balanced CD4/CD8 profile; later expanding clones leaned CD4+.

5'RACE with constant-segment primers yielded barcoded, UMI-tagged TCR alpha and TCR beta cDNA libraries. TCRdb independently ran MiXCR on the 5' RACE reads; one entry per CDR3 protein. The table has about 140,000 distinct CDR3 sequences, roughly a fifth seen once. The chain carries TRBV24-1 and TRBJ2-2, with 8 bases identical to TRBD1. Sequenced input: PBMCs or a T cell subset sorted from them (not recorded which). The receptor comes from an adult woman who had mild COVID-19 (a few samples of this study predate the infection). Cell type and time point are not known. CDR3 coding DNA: TGTGCCACCAGTGATTTGTCAGGGGGCATCGTCACCGGGGAGCTGTTTTTT. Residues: CATSDLSGGIVTGELFF.